This record covers a single T cell receptor (beta chain). This clone's antigen is unknown. No per-base quality is available; no much larger clone lies one base away. Receptor amplification or capture employed the immunoSEQ multiplex PCR assay. A mixture of 60 forward primers for TCR Vbeta segments and 13 reverse primers for TCR Jbeta segments was used in the multiplex PCR. The CDR3 region of rearranged TCR beta genes was amplified from genomic DNA with a multiplex PCR assay. The Illumina HiSeq System was used to sequence the amplified TCR beta libraries as 87-base-pair reads. In the original analysis: In a later analysis, some 80 million unique TCR beta chains were counted across the 650 to 700 repertoires, and roughly 11 million of these chains were shared by at least two donors. To remove PCR and sequencing errors, raw reads were error-corrected and collapsed into unique sequences using a nearest-neighbor algorithm that merged closely related sequences. CDR3 sequences were aligned to IMGT reference sequences to assign V, D and J gene segments. Each retained sequence needed at least a six-nucleotide match to both a V gene segment and a J gene segment. Rearrangements were classified as productive when the CDR3 lacked stop codons and remained in frame with V and J, and all other rearrangements were classified as non-productive. CDR3 was defined according to IMGT convention as the region running from the second conserved V-encoded cysteine to the conserved J-encoded phenylalanine. The earlier analysis of about 590 of the donors excluded sequences that lacked an unambiguous match to a single V gene segment. An earlier analysis of fewer than 750 of the donors classified V segments as functional when productive rearrangements were above 56.7% and as segregating when the standard deviation between donors was above 5%. A statistical classification framework was built to diagnose cytomegalovirus status from the catalog of TCR beta chain sequences. V and J gene assignment, in a later analysis, came from comparing TCR nucleotide sequences with IMGT/GENE-DB human TR gene sequences. In a later analysis, CDR3 sequences and most-parsimonious VDJ recombination scenarios were assigned using the TCRdist pipeline. A later analysis defined each TCR beta chain by its CDR3 amino acid sequence plus V-gene family, and excluded reads lacking a unique V-gene family. As a way to deal with suspected cross-contamination and a sequencing artifact, a later analysis dropped under 600 nucleotide sequences that were highly shared and had low generation probability. For each public chain, a later analysis derived a clonal expansion index from normalized ranks of inferred template counts within each repertoire. Generation probabilities in a later analysis came from a VDJ recombination model fitted to out-of-frame rearrangements, and those results were checked against IGoR. A later analysis scored TCR-TCR, TCR-HLA and TCR-CMV co-occurrence with hypergeometric tests, applying a repertoire-size bias correction to TCR pairs. In a later analysis, false discovery rates were estimated by permuting HLA or CMV assignments 20 times. In a later analysis, co-occurring TCRs were grouped using DBSCAN, with TCRdist sequence similarity added in when clustering inside HLA-allele-positive subsets. Co-occurrence clustering excluded repertoires with fewer than 30,000 or more than 120,000 public chains, plus five with anomalous nucleotide sharing. TCRdb provides this immuneACCESS table in a form limited to in-frame rearrangements. Some clones are lacking; in checked studies, under half of them reflect an unresolved V gene, and why the rest are absent is not known. That table furnishes V, J and clone size, whereas the DNA furnished D and trimming. Here the sample has 190,000 or so clones; around 83% occur a single time. The biggest ten clones account for about 1.6% of the sample.

This sample was taken from a study of cytomegalovirus exposure and HLA in healthy donors (dated by TCRdb to 2016 to 2017). Some background on the complete study: According to an earlier analysis of a few hundred of the donors, roughly 180 million T cells yielded 90 million to 130 million unique TCR beta sequences and approximately 300 Gb of sequence data. An early release covering approximately 600 HLA-typed donors comprised about 300 gigabases of sequencing data and roughly 86 million unique TCR sequences. Among the roughly 400 genotyped donors, approximately 81% belonged to the genetic ancestry cluster associated with self-reported Caucasian donors. The study was designed to test whether signatures of past pathogen exposure could be identified by cataloging public T cell receptors. Using immunosequencing, the study profiled T cell repertoires from approximately 700 subjects and related those repertoires to cytomegalovirus serostatus. A separate validation cohort of approximately 130 different subjects was used in addition to the roughly 670-subject first cohort. To predict cytomegalovirus infection status, the study brought together high-throughput TCR immunosequencing, statistical association of individual TCRs with disease status, and machine learning. A later analysis re-examined previously published TCR beta repertoires from 500 to 700 donors and added high-resolution HLA genotyping to investigate patterns of TCR occurrence. The later analysis used no new phenotypic data to find candidate immune exposures, relying instead on TCR beta sequences and their occurrence across donors. To decide whether each TCR beta V gene segment behaved as functional or pseudogenic, an earlier analysis of fewer than 750 of the donors relied on high-throughput TCR beta sequencing. Donor age, sex, ethnicity and CMV serostatus were compiled alongside the repertoire data. A later genetic analysis used genome-wide SNP genotypes for about 60% of the roughly 670 donors, treating that subset as a discovery cohort. All discovery cohort repertoires had been generated on a single sequencing platform. Class I and class II HLA loci were covered by the typing at four-digit resolution. The number of donors typed differed by locus, with roughly 620-630 for A, B, C, DRB1 and DQB1, roughly 550 for DQA1, over 600 for DPA1, and some 450 for DPB1. Five DR-DQ haplotypes were handled as single units for association and clustering, since linkage in the cohort was strong. Across 398 genotyped donors of the cohort, an average of about 220,000 unique TCR beta nucleotide sequences per donor were sequenced, and approximately 17% of those sequences were non-productive. Overall study results and their limits: According to a later analysis, parvovirus B19, influenza, CMV and Epstein-Barr virus appeared linked to several top co-occurrence clusters. In a later analysis, HLA-associated TCR beta chains showed more clonal expansion and lower generation probabilities than non-associated chains that were equally common. According to a later genetic analysis, donors in an Asian-associated ancestry cluster had fewer N-insertions in productive TCRs than the roughly 670-donor mean. A further reported finding was that TCR beta sequences accurately predicted the HLA-A and HLA-B alleles for most subjects in the first cohort. In a later analysis, most CMV-associated TCR beta chains were found to appear HLA-restricted, with HLA associations seemingly driven largely by CMV exposure. Some IMGT-functional V segments, including TRBV6-2 and TRBV6-3, could not be distinguished by the 87-base-pair reads and were therefore excluded. In an earlier analysis of fewer than 700 of the donors, most TCR beta V segments appeared in productive rearrangements about 87% or about 30% of the time, broadly matching IMGT annotations. Most TCR sequences were observed very rarely across donors, whereas some public TCRs were present in many individuals. Linkage disequilibrium might explain the correlated functional status among segregating V segments, but an unknown experimental factor could not be excluded. Immune exposure information for the cohort was limited to CMV serostatus. In both the original and validation cohorts, the classifier was reported to diagnose cytomegalovirus status with high specificity and sensitivity. Because HLA typing was missing for some donors at each locus, association tests included only the typed subset. Because counts were too low, roughly 17 rarely observed V segments, including chromosome 9 orphons, were left out of the earlier analysis of about 500 of the donors. In this cohort, only TCR beta chains were sequenced, and detectable features were limited by the absence of alpha or paired-chain data. Roughly uniform sequencing depth across donors was assumed in presence/absence analyses, although this assumption may not hold. In a later analysis, around 15,000 TCR beta sequences were associated with specific HLA alleles at a false discovery rate of 0.05. According to a later analysis, TCR association rates differed among HLA loci, with DRB1 alleles showing the most associated TCRs and HLA-C alleles showing the fewest. According to the authors, the approach could potentially be generalized to other disease states and immunological phenotypes. V-gene and J-gene trimming of TCR beta chains was associated with a missense DCLRE1C variant in a later genetic analysis, and the association was replicated in an independent cohort. Three of the identified cytomegalovirus-associated TCR beta chains were confirmed in vitro to be specific for cytomegalovirus antigens. A cluster of highly shared sequence variants was judged likely to represent a technical artifact of the sequencing pipeline. Assigning TCR associations to individual alleles was difficult when HLA alleles, especially DR and DQ, strongly co-occurred. A total of 150 or so TCR beta chains were listed by the study as associated with cytomegalovirus.

In total, roughly 670 healthy bone marrow donors made up the cohort. Cohort members were all nominally healthy when sampled, although unrecorded immune exposures were likely present. The donor was CMV seronegative and belonged to the group of 320 or so seronegative cohort members. A peripheral blood sample was provided by each donor, and peripheral blood mononuclear cells were used for TCR beta sequencing. The Qiagen DNeasy Blood Extraction Kit was used to extract genomic DNA from the blood cell samples. V is cut by 10 bases and J by 1 base, and the space between the germline ends is 17 bases. The CDR3 has 14 amino acids, counting the end cysteine and phenylalanine. This entry keeps only the CDR3 DNA: 42 bases, framed from base 1. As encoded in the germline V gene, CDR1 is ENHRY while CDR2 is SYGVKD.

This chain is built from TRBV10-3 and TRBJ2-7; TRBD1 could be the D gene, as 6 bases match. Sequenced sample: PBMCs. This clonotype was obtained from a man aged 45 to 65 in good health and CMV-seronegative. The bases are TGTGCCACCAAGGGGGACGTAGAGTCCTACGAGCAGTACTTC. Its coded protein is CATKGDVESYEQYF.